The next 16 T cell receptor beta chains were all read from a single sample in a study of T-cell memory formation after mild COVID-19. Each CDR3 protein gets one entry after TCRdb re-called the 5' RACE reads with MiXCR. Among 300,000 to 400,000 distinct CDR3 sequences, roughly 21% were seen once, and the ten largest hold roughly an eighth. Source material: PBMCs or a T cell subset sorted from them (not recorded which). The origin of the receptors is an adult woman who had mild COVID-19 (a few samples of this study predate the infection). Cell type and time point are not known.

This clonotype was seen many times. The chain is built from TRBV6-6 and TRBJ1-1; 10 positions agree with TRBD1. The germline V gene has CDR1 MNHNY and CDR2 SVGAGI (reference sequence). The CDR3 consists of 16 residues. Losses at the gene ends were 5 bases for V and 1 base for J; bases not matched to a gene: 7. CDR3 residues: CASSPPDRGGNTEAFF. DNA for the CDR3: TGTGCCAGCAGTCCCCCGGACAGGGGGGGGAACACTGAAGCTTTCTTT.

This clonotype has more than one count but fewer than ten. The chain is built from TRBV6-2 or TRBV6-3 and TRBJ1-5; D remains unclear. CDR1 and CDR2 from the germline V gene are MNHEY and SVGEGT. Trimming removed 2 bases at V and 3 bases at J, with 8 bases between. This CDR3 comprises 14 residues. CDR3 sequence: CASSYRGSNQPQHF. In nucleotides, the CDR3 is TGTGCCAGCAGTTACCGGGGTTCCAATCAGCCCCAGCATTTT.

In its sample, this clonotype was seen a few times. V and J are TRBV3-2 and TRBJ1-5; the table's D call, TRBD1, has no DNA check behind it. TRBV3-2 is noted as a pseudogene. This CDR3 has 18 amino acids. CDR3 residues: CASSQDLGQGGNNQPQHF. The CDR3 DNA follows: TGTGCCAGCAGCCAAGATTTAGGACAGGGTGGTAACAATCAGCCCCAGCATTTT.

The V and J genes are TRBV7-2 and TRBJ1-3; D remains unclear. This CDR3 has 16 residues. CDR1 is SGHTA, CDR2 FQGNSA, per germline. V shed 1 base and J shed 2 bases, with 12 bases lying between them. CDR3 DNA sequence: TGTGCCAGCAGCTTAGTTGCGGGTAAAACTGGAAACACCATATATTTT. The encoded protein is CASSLVAGKTGNTIYF.

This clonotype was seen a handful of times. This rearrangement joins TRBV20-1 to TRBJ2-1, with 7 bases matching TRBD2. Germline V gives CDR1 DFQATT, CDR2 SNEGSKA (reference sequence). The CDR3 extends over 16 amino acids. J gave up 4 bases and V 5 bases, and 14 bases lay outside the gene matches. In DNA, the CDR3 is TGCAGTGCTCCAACCGGGGGGAGACCCCTATACAATGAGCAGTTCTTC. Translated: CSAPTGGRPLYNEQFF.

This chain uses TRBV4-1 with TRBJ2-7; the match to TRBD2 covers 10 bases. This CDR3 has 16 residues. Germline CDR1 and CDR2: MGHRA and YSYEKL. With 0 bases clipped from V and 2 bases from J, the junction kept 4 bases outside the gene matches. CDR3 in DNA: TGCGCCAGCAGCCAAGATCTAGCGGGGGACGCCTACGAGCAGTACTTC. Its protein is CASSQDLAGDAYEQYF.

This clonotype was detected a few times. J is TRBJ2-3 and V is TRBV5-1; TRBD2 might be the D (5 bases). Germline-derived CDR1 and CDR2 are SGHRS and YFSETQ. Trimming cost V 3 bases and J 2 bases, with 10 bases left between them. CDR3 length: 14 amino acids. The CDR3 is CASSWVGDTDTQYF. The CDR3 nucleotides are TGCGCCAGCAGCTGGGTCGGGGACACAGATACGCAGTATTTT.

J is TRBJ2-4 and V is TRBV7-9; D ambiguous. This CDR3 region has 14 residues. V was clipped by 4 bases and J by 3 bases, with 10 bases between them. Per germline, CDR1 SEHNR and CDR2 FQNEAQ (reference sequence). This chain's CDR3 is CASSSGPGKNIQYF. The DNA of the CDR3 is TGTGCCAGCAGCTCTGGGCCGGGCAAAAACATTCAGTACTTC.

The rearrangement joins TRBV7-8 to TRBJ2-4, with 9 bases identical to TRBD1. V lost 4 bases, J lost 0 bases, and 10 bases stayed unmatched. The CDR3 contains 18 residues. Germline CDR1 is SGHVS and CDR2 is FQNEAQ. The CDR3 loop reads CASSSGQGLHLAKNIQYF. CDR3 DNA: TGTGCCAGCAGCTCGGGACAGGGCCTTCATTTAGCCAAAAACATTCAGTACTTC. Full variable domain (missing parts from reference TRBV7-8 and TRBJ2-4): GAGVSQSPRYKVAKRGQDVALRCDPISGHVSLFWYQQALGQGPEFLTYFQNEAQLDKSGLPSDRFFAERPEGSVSTLKIQRTQQEDSAVYLCASSSGQGLHLAKNIQYFGAGTRLSVL.

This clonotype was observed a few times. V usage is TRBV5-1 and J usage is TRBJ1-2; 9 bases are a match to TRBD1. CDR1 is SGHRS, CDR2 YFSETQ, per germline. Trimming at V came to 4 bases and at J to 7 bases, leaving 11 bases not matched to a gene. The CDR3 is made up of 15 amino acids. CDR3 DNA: TGCGCCAGCAGCCCGGACAGGGGTGGGGAACTTGGCTACACCTTC. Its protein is CASSPDRGGELGYTF.

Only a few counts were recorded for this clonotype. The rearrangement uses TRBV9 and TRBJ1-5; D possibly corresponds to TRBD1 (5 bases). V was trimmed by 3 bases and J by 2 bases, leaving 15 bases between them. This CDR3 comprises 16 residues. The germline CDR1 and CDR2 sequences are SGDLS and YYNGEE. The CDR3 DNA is TGTGCCAGCAGCGCCGGTGGGCAGGGAGGCAATCAGCCCCAGCATTTT. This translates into CASSAGGQGGNQPQHF.

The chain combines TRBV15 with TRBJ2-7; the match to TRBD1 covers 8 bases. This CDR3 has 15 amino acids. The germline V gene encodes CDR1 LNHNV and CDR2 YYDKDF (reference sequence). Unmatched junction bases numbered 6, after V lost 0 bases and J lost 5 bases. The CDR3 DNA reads TGTGCCACCAGCAGAGATGGCCCGGGACAGGACGAGCAGTACTTC. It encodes CATSRDGPGQDEQYF. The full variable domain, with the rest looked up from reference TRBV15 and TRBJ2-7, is DAMVIQNPRYQVTQFGKPVTLSCSQTLNHNVMYWYQQKSSQAPKLLFHYYDKDFNNEADTPDNFQSRRPNTSFCFLDIRSPGLGDTAMYLCATSRDGPGQDEQYFGPGTRLTVT.

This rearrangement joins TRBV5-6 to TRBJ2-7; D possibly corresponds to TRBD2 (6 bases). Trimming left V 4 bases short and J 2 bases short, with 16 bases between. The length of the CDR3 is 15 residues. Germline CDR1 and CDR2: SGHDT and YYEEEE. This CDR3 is CASSPWAGFTYEQYF. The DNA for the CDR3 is TGTGCCAGCAGCCCTTGGGCGGGATTTACCTACGAGCAGTACTTC.

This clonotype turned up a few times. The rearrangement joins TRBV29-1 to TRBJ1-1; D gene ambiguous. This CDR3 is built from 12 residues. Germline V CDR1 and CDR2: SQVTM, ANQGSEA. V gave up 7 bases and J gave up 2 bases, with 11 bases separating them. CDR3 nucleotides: TGCAGCGGGACGGTGGGAAACACTGAAGCTTTCTTT. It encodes CSGTVGNTEAFF.

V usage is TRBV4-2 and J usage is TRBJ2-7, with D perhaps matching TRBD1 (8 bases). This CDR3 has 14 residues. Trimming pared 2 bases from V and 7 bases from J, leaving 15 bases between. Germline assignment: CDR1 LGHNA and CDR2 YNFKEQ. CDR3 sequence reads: CASSQPGQGGEQYF. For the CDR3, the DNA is TGTGCCAGCAGCCAACCCGGACAGGGAGGGGAGCAGTACTTC.

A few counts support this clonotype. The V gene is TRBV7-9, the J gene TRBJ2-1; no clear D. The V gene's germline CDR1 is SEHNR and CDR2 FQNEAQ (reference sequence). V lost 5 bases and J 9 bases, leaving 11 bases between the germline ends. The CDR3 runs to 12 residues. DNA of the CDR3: TGTGCCAGCAGCCCGCTAACTCTTGAGCAGTTCTTC. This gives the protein CASSPLTLEQFF.